This TCR beta chain was recovered during a study of cytomegalovirus exposure and HLA in healthy donors. Study results and limitations: In a later analysis, across HLA loci, associated TCR counts were highest for DRB1, lowest for HLA-C. It has been reported that TCR beta sequences accurately predicted the HLA-A and HLA-B alleles of most subjects.

Researchers ran the PCR with 60 Vbeta and 13 Jbeta primers. Using immunoSEQ multiplex PCR, the repertoire was profiled, and TCRdb retains in-frame clones only, with some absent. The sample yields more than 100,000 clones, around 72% seen once. This clone appeared a few times. The antigen remains unidentified. The sample taken for sequencing was PBMCs. The sequence was collected from a man aged 45 to 65 in good health and CMV-seropositive.

Here the CDR3 reads CASSQAREKLFF. DNA of the CDR3: TGTGCCAGTAGCCAGGCCCGGGAAAAACTGTTTTTT. The chain combines TRBV19 with TRBJ1-4; D not certain. V lost 6 bases and J 8 bases, leaving 10 bases between the germline ends. CDR1 and CDR2 (germline): LNHDA, SQIVND (reference sequence). The CDR3 spans 12 residues.